This T cell receptor beta chain stems from a study of blood T cell repertoires in COVID-19. Study-wide background: T cells, B-cell-depleted T cells, or PBMCs supplied cDNA or gDNA.

CDR1 is LNHDA, CDR2 SQIVND, per germline (reference sequence). V shed 5 bases and J shed 0 bases, with 14 bases lying between them. The CDR3 has 16 amino acids. Original processing notes: Scientists estimated how many nucleated cells there were by amplifying reference gene primers. Sequencing used immunoSEQ multiplex PCR; TCRdb keeps in-frame clones, though not all of them. The V and J calls and clone size come from that table; D and trimming were worked out from the DNA. The table records some 56,000 clones, around four fifths of them present only once. The sequence derives from a woman between 45 and 65 years old with active or convalescent COVID-19. Sequenced material: peripheral blood. V usage is TRBV19 and J usage is TRBJ1-5; D possibly corresponds to TRBD1 (6 bases). Written as DNA, the CDR3 is TGTGCCAGTAGTCTCGGACAGAGGACTAGCAATCAGCCCCAGCATTTT. It yields the protein CASSLGQRTSNQPQHF.